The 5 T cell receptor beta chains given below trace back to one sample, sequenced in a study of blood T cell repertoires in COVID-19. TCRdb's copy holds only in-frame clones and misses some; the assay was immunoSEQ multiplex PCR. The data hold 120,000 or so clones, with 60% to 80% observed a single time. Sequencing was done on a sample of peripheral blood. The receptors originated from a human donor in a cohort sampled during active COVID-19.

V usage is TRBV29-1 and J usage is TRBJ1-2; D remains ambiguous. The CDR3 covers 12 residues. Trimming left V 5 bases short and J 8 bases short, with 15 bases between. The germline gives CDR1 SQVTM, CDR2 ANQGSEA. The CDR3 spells CSVTDSLDGYTF. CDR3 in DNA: TGCAGCGTTACGGATAGTCTAGACGGCTACACCTTC.

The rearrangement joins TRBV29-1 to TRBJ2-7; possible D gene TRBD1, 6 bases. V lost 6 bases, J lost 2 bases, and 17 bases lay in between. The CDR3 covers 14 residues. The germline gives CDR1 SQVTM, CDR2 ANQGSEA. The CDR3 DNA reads TGCAGCGTGATGAGGGACACCCGTACCTACGAGCAGTACTTC. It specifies CSVMRDTRTYEQYF.

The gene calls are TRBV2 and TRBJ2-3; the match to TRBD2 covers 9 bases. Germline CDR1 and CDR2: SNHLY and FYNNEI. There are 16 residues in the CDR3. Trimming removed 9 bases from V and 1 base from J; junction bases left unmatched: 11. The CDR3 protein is CARTSRGGYGTDTQYF. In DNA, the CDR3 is TGTGCCAGAACTTCGCGGGGGGGCTACGGCACAGATACGCAGTATTTT.

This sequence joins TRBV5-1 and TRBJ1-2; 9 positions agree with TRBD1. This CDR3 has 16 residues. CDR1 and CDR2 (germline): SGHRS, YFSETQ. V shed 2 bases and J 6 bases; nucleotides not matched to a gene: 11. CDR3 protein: CASSFFPGQGSNGYTF. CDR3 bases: TGCGCCAGCAGCTTTTTCCCGGGACAGGGAAGTAATGGCTACACCTTC. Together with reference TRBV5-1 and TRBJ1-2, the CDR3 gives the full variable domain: KAGVTQTPRYLIKTRGQQVTLSCSPISGHRSVSWYQQTPGQGLQFLFEYFSETQRNKGNFPGRFSGRQFSNSRSEMNVSTLELGDSALYLCASSFFPGQGSNGYTFGSGTRLTVV.

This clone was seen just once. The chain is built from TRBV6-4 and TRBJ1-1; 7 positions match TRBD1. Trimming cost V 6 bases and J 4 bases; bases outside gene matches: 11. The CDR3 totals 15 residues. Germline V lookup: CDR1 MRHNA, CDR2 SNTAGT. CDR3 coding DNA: TGTGCCAGCAGCCACTATTACAGGGGATTCACTGAAGCTTTCTTT. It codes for CASSHYYRGFTEAFF.